This T cell receptor (beta chain) was recovered during a study of T cell responses to AZD1222 COVID-19 vaccine. Study-wide points: Spike-wide coverage was observed for vaccine-associated CD4 TCRs, with dominant responses at 160-218 and 743-854. Every sample of the repertoires postdated the peak T cell response. Nearly half of spike-specific TCRs reportedly go after variant regions that carry no mutations. AZD1222 recipients seropositive at baseline numbered only six or seven.

With 3 bases removed from V and 8 bases from J, the gap between germline ends came to 25 bases. Germline CDR1 MGHRA, CDR2 YSYEKL. CDR3 size: 17 residues. Some clones are missing from TCRdb's copy, which holds only in-frame ones; the method was immunoSEQ multiplex PCR. Here the sample spans 100,000 to 150,000 clones, roughly 85% being singletons. In the case of this clone: Its antigen is undetermined.

The specimen comprised peripheral blood, sampled 28 days after the second dose of the MenACWY control vaccine. This chain joins TRBV4-1 and TRBJ1-2; no definite D call. This clonotype originated in an adult who received the MenACWY meningococcal vaccine as a control. For the CDR3, the DNA is TGCGCCAGCAGCCACAGCAAAGAGTTCCGAATAGAGGGAGGCTACACCTTC. It yields the protein CASSHSKEFRIEGGYTF.